These 17 T cell receptor beta chains share one sample of origin, sequenced in a study of cytomegalovirus exposure and HLA in healthy donors. The PCR used 60 Vbeta and 13 Jbeta primers. Assay used: immunoSEQ multiplex PCR; TCRdb lists only in-frame clones, some missing. Among around 150,000 clones, over 70% were seen once, and the ten largest hold less than 3%. The sequenced material came from PBMCs. The receptors stem from a male donor in good health and CMV-seronegative.

The CDR3 reads CASSPGLGLATGADTQYF. The CDR3 region has the DNA TGTGCCAGCTCACCTGGTCTCGGACTAGCGACGGGCGCAGATACGCAGTATTTT. The V gene is TRBV18, the J gene TRBJ2-3; 9 bases align to TRBD2. V shed 3 bases and J 4 bases; nucleotides not matched to a gene: 14. The CDR3 runs to 18 residues. Germline V gene sequence: CDR1 KGHSH, CDR2 LQKENI.

The chain uses TRBV7-6 and TRBJ2-5; D perhaps matches TRBD1 (6 bases). The germline V gene has CDR1 SGHVS and CDR2 FNYEAQ. This CDR3 region has 14 residues. V shed 7 bases and J shed 2 bases, with 14 bases lying between them. The CDR3: CASKRGWGQETQYF. DNA of the CDR3: TGTGCCAGCAAGAGGGGGTGGGGGCAAGAGACCCAGTACTTC.

The rearrangement links TRBV5-6 to TRBJ1-4; 7 bases are a match to TRBD1. The CDR3 length is 15 residues. Germline V gene data show CDR1 as SGHDT and CDR2 as YYEEEE. After removal of 3 bases from V and 6 bases from J, the junction contained 8 bases not matched to a gene. The CDR3 DNA is TGTGCCAGCAGCTCACAGGGGATGGTTGATGAAAAACTGTTTTTT. It specifies CASSSQGMVDEKLFF.

The V gene is TRBV15, the J gene TRBJ1-4; D is ambiguous. V was trimmed by 1 base and J by 8 bases, leaving 8 bases between them. The CDR3 runs 13 residues. Germline V lookup: CDR1 LNHNV, CDR2 YYDKDF (reference sequence). CDR3 residues: CATSRARREKLFF. Here the CDR3 DNA reads TGTGCCACCAGCAGAGCACGGCGGGAAAAACTGTTTTTT.

This clone was detected only a few times. This chain joins TRBV10-3 and TRBJ1-4; D call uncertain. Trimming took off 3 bases at V and 8 bases at J, with 4 bases between the two ends. The V gene's germline CDR1 is ENHRY and CDR2 SYGVKD. The CDR3 has 11 residues. The DNA of the CDR3 is TGTGCCATCAGTGATGAGGAAAAACTGTTTTTT. This codes for CAISDEEKLFF.

The genes are TRBV6-6 and TRBJ1-1; no definite D call. This CDR3 contains 12 residues. The germline V gene has CDR1 MNHNY and CDR2 SVGAGI (reference sequence). V lost 6 bases and J lost 8, with 13 bases in between. The CDR3: CASRVREREAFF. CDR3 nucleotides: TGTGCCAGCAGGGTACGGGAACGAGAAGCTTTCTTT.

The CDR3 spells CASSADFRGRREQYF. In DNA form, the CDR3 reads TGTGCCAGCTCAGCAGATTTCAGGGGGCGACGCGAGCAGTACTTC. The chain combines TRBV18 with TRBJ2-7; 8 positions match TRBD1. Per germline, CDR1 KGHSH and CDR2 LQKENI. CDR3 size: 15 residues. Trimming cost V 5 bases and J 6 bases; bases outside gene matches: 12.

This sequence joins TRBV27 and TRBJ2-7, with TRBD2 as a possible D gene (6 bases). CDR1 MNHEY and CDR2 SMNVEV come from the germline V gene (reference sequence). Trimming shortened V by 1 base and J by 5 bases, and 18 bases separated the two germline ends. CDR3 length equals 16 residues. The CDR3 loop is CASSLWRGLGTDEQYF. CDR3 sequence (DNA): TGTGCCAGCAGTTTATGGCGGGGCCTAGGGACGGACGAGCAGTACTTC.

Here the CDR3 reads CASSPDQGFGQETQYF. The CDR3 DNA reads as TGTGCCAGCAGCCCAGACCAGGGGTTCGGCCAAGAGACCCAGTACTTC. The chain recombines TRBV7-9 with TRBJ2-5; tentatively, D is TRBD1 (6 bases). Germline V gene sequence: CDR1 SEHNR, CDR2 FQNEAQ (reference sequence). V lost 5 bases and J 1 base, leaving 17 bases between the germline ends. The CDR3 length is 16 residues.

The chain carries TRBV19 and TRBJ1-2, with no clear D. The germline V gene has CDR1 LNHDA and CDR2 SQIVND (reference sequence). Deletions cut 7 bases from V and 6 bases from J, with 12 bases between. The CDR3 spans 12 residues. The CDR3 sequence: CASTALPNGYTF. The DNA of the CDR3 is TGTGCCAGTACCGCCCTCCCTAATGGCTACACCTTC.

J is TRBJ2-5 and V is TRBV9; D might be TRBD1 (6 bases). Germline V gene data show CDR1 as SGDLS and CDR2 as YYNGEE. Trimming pared 4 bases from V and 2 bases from J, leaving 15 bases between. The CDR3 is 15 amino acids. CDR3 amino acids: CASSPGQLVQETQYF. The CDR3 region has the DNA TGTGCCAGCAGCCCTGGACAGCTGGTACAAGAGACCCAGTACTTC.

The V call is TRBV9, the J call TRBJ2-5; possible D gene TRBD2, 5 bases. The CDR3 contains 14 residues. V lost 4 bases and J lost 2, with 12 bases in between. Germline V gives CDR1 SGDLS, CDR2 YYNGEE. CDR3 DNA: TGTGCCAGCAGCCTTAGACCGGGGCAAGAGACCCAGTACTTC. Translating gives CASSLRPGQETQYF.

The chain carries TRBV7-8 and TRBJ2-7, with unresolved D. CDR1 is SGHVS, CDR2 FQNEAQ, per germline. Trimming removed 2 bases from V and 4 bases from J, with 9 bases in between. The CDR3 loop spans 13 amino acids. The CDR3 here is CASSLRSEYEQYF. The CDR3 DNA sequence: TGTGCCAGCAGCTTAAGGTCGGAGTACGAGCAGTACTTC.

This clone was observed a handful of times. The J gene is TRBJ2-7, the V gene TRBV4-2, with 8 bases lining up with TRBD2. There are 16 residues in the CDR3. V lost 0 bases and J lost 6; bases outside the gene matches: 10. Per germline, CDR1 LGHNA and CDR2 YNFKEQ. Here the CDR3 DNA reads TGTGCCAGCAGCCAAGATAGATCGGGACTAGAAGGCGAGCAGTACTTC. It specifies CASSQDRSGLEGEQYF.

The chain uses TRBV7-9 and TRBJ2-1, with 12 bases fitting TRBD2. CDR1 and CDR2 (germline): SEHNR, FQNEAQ (reference sequence). V dropped 5 bases and J dropped 6; count of bases not matched to a gene: 11. The CDR3 runs to 17 residues. The CDR3 DNA sequence: TGTGCCAGCAGCCGAATAGGACTAGCGGGACCCCCCAATGAGCAGTTCTTC. It translates to CASSRIGLAGPPNEQFF. The complete variable domain, with remaining parts taken from reference TRBV7-9 and TRBJ2-1, reads DTGVSQNPRHKITKRGQNVTFRCDPISEHNRLYWYRQTLGQGPEFLTYFQNEAQLEKSRLLSDRFSAERPKGSFSTLEIQRTEQGDSAMYLCASSRIGLAGPPNEQFFGPGTRLTVL.

This clone was observed a few times. This sequence joins TRBV9 and TRBJ2-2; no firm D call. The CDR3 extends over 12 amino acids. Germline values: CDR1 SGDLS, CDR2 YYNGEE. The ends were cut back, 4 bases at V and 1 base at J, with 2 bases in the middle. CDR3 loop: CASSLNTGELFF. The CDR3 DNA reads TGTGCCAGCAGCCTGAACACCGGGGAGCTGTTTTTT.

This sequence joins TRBV19 and TRBJ1-4; TRBD1 might be the D (5 bases). Trimming removed 6 bases at V and 5 bases at J, with 13 bases between. CDR3 length: 14 amino acids. Looked up from germline, CDR1 is LNHDA and CDR2 is SQIVND (reference sequence). The CDR3 loop is CASRPRGVNEKLFF. In DNA form, the CDR3 reads TGTGCCAGTAGGCCGCGGGGCGTGAATGAAAAACTGTTTTTT.